This T cell receptor beta chain was captured in a study of CD8 T cells in ankylosing spondylitis. Findings of the study overall: Peripheral blood samples showed relatively rare disease-linked clones, and these clones were CD8+.

This clonotype appeared a few times. Its target is unknown. TCRdb fed the 5' RACE reads into MiXCR, producing one record per CDR3 protein. The sample lists 150,000 or so distinct CDR3 sequences, around a tenth occurring once. The CDR3 consists of 15 residues. V gave up 5 bases and J gave up 5 bases, with 16 bases separating them. CDR1 is MNHNS, CDR2 SASEGT, per germline. This clonotype was obtained from a female donor with ankylosing spondylitis or in good health (not recorded which). The chain recombines TRBV6-1 with TRBJ2-1; D not certain. The sample comprised blood, either unsorted or a sorted T cell fraction (not recorded which). The CDR3 DNA reads TGTGCCAGCAGTCTCTCCCCTCGCACCAACAATGAGCAGTTCTTC. Protein product: CASSLSPRTNNEQFF.